This T cell receptor (beta chain) originates from a study of beta chain features in type 1 diabetes. Expressed TCRB transcripts were sequenced because the entire RNA isolate underwent reverse transcription. Libraries were prepared by immunoSEQ multiplex PCR; TCRdb keeps only in-frame clonotypes and omits some of them. The table includes around 250,000 clones, 11% to 15% detected once. A remark on this clone: Its specificity is not known.

Whole-study findings and limits: Patients with Type 1 diabetes showed moderately but significantly shorter TCRB CDR3s in all four CD4+ subsets. At VDJ recombination sites, type 1 diabetes patients had fewer insertions and more deleted nucleotides.

The V gene lost 7 bases and the J gene lost 4 bases, with 12 bases spanning the gap. CDR1 and CDR2 (germline): LNHDA, SQIVND (reference sequence). The CDR3 runs 13 residues. This clonotype was sampled from a man aged 25 to 40 with type 1 diabetes. Sequencing input: naive CD4+ T cells from blood. This chain links TRBV19 with TRBJ2-3; D is possibly TRBD2 (5 bases). The CDR3: CASTESSADTQYF. The CDR3 DNA reads as TGTGCCAGTACTGAGAGTAGCGCAGATACGCAGTATTTT.